This paragraph covers one T cell receptor beta chain sequence. Its antigen is unknown. TCRdb fed the reads into MiXCR, producing one record per CDR3 protein. The sample shows about 230,000 distinct CDR3 sequences, 20% to 25% of them seen only once. The CDR3 extends over 15 amino acids. CDR1 SGHDT and CDR2 YYEEEE come from the germline V gene. V was trimmed by 1 base and J by 9 bases, leaving 20 bases between them. This entry belongs to a study of T cell repertoires in cytomegalovirus infection. About the research overall: Public TCR beta signatures marked donors with CMV infection and the matching HLA.

Overall study findings and caveats: In two of eight donors, the top clonotype was HLA-C-restricted CMV-specific. People with CMV and the relevant HLA were identified by cumulative public TCR beta family frequency.

V and J are TRBV5-6 and TRBJ2-7; D gene ambiguous. The sequenced sample was CD8+ T cells from PBMCs. This TCR was sampled from a human donor in good health (CMV status not recorded). Some clones in this sample may be carry-over from other donors' samples. CDR3 amino acids: CASSLSAISLRGQYF. DNA of the CDR3: TGTGCCAGCAGCTTGAGCGCTATCTCCCTACGTGGGCAGTACTTC.